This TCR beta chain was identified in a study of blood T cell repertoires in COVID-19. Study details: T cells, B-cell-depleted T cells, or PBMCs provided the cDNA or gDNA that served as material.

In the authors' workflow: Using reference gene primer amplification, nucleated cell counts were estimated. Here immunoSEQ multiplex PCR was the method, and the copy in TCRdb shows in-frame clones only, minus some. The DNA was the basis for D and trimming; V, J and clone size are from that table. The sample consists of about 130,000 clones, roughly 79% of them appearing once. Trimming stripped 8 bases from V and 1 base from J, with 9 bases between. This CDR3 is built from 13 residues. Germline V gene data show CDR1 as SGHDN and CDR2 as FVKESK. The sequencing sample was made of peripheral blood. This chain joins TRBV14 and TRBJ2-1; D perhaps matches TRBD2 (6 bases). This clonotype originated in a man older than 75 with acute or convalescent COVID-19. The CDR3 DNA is TGTGCCAGCCGGGACTGGTCCTACAATGAGCAGTTCTTC. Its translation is CASRDWSYNEQFF. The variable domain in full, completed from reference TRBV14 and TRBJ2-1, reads EAGVTQFPSHSVIEKGQTVTLRCDPISGHDNLYWYRRVMGKEIKFLLHFVKESKQDESGMPNNRFLAERTGGTYSTLKVQPAELEDSGVYFCASRDWSYNEQFFGPGTRLTVL.